The sequence of this T cell receptor beta chain was determined in a study of cytomegalovirus exposure and HLA in healthy donors. With 60 Vbeta and 13 Jbeta primers, the PCR was carried out. Repertoires were generated with immunoSEQ multiplex PCR, while TCRdb's copy carries only in-frame clones and drops some. This table has roughly 130,000 clones, 73% appearing once. This clone occurred once. Germline V gives CDR1 SGHVS, CDR2 FNYEAQ. This CDR3 spans 15 amino acids. Trimming took 0 bases from V and 5 from J; bases not matched to a gene: 7. This TCR was recovered from a woman aged 40 to 50 in good health and CMV-seropositive. This chain joins TRBV7-6 and TRBJ2-7, with 7 bases aligning to TRBD2. The specimen was PBMCs. This chain's CDR3 is CASSLAGAGGNEQYF. Here the CDR3 DNA reads TGTGCCAGCAGCTTAGCAGGGGCCGGGGGGAACGAGCAGTACTTC.